Sequencing of this T cell receptor (beta chain) was carried out in a study of blood T cell repertoires in COVID-19. The overall study: COVID-19 samples from acute and convalescent phases originated in the United States, Italy and Spain. Sources were T cells, B-cell-depleted T cells, or PBMCs; the material itself was cDNA or gDNA.

Libraries were prepared by immunoSEQ multiplex PCR; TCRdb keeps only in-frame clonotypes and omits some of them. This table holds approximately 140,000 clones, approximately 90% found once. V was pared by 4 bases and J by 0 bases, with 10 bases of the junction left unmatched. CDR1 is SGHDT, CDR2 YYEEEE, per germline. This CDR3 is 17 amino acids long. The sequence was collected from a man aged 50 to 60 with active or convalescent COVID-19. The sample was peripheral blood. This chain links TRBV5-6 with TRBJ2-7, with 10 bases that match TRBD1. CDR3 loop: CASSNSGQGIFSYEQYF. As DNA, the CDR3 is TGTGCCAGCAGCAATTCGGGACAGGGGATTTTCTCCTACGAGCAGTACTTC.